The T cell receptor beta chain under discussion was sequenced for a study of T cells in localized non-small cell lung cancer. This CDR3 is built from 19 residues. Trimming cost V 5 bases and J 0 bases, with 20 bases left between them. Germline V CDR1 and CDR2: SGHVS, FQNEAQ. This table comes from immunoSEQ multiplex PCR, and its TCRdb copy is limited to in-frame clones, with some not included. In the table there are under 20,000 clones, about 87% of which are singletons. The chain employs TRBV7-8 and TRBJ2-6, with D possibly TRBD2 on 6 matching bases. This specimen consisted of peripheral blood mononuclear cells, obtained before any cancer treatment. This clonotype originated in a male donor aged 60 or over with stage II lung adenocarcinoma. The CDR3 coding sequence is TGTGCCAGCAGCCTTCGACGGGAGTCCCTCCTCTCTGGGGCCAACGTCCTGACTTTC. Translating it yields CASSLRRESLLSGANVLTF.